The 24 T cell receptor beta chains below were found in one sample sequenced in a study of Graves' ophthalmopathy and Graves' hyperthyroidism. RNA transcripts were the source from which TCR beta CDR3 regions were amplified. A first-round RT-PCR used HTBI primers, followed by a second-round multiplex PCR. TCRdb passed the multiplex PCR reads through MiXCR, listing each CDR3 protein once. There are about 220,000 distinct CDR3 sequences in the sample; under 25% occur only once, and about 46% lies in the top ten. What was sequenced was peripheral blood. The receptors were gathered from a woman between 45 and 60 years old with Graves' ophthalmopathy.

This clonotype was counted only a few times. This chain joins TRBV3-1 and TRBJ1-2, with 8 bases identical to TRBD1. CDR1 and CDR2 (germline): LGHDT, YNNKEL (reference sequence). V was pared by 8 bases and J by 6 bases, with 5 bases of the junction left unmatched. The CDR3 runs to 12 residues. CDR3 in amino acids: CASRDRGHGYTF. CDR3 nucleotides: TGTGCCAGCCGCGACAGGGGCCATGGCTACACCTTC.

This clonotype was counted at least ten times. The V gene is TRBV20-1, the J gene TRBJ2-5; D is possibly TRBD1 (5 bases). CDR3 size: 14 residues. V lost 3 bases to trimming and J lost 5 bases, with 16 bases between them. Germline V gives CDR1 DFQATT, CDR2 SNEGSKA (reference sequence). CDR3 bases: TGCAGTGCTAGTACCGGTGGCAGGGTCGAGACCCAGTACTTC. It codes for CSASTGGRVETQYF.

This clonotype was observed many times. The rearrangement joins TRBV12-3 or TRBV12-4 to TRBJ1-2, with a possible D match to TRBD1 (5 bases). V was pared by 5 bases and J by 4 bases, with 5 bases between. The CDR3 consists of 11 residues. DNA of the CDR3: TGTGCCAGCAGTGACAGCTATGGCTACACCTTC. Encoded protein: CASSDSYGYTF.

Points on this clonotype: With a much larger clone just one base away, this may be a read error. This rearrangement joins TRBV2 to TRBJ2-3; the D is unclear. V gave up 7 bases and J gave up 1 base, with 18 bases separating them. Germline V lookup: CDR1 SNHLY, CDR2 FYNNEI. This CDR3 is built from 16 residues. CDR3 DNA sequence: TGTGCCAGCATCCTTCTAAGTCAGGTTGGCACAGATACGCAGTATTTT. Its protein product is CASILLSQVGTDTQYF.

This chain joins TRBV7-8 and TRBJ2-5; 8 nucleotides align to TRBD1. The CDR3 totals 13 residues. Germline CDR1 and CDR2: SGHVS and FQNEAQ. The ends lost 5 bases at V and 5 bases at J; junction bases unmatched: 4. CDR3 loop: CASSRQGLETQYF. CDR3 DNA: TGTGCCAGCAGCAGACAGGGGTTGGAGACCCAGTACTTC.

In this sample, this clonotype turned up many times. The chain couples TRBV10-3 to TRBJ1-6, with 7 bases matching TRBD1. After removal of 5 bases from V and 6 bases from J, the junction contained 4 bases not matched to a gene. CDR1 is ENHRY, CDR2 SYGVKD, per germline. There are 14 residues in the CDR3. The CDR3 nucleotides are TGTGCCATCAGTCAGGGACAGTCTAATTCACCCCTCCACTTT. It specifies CAISQGQSNSPLHF.

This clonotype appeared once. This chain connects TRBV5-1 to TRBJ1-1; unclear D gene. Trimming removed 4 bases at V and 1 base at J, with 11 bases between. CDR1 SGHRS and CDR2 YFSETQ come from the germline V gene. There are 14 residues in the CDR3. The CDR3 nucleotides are TGCGCCAGCAGCCTAACTCAGCAGAACACTGAAGCTTTCTTT. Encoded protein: CASSLTQQNTEAFF.

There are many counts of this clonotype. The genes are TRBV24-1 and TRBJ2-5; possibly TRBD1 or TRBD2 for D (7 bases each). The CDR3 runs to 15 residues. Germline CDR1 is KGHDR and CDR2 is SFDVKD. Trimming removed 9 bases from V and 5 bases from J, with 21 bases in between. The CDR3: CATSGGGGPAETQYF. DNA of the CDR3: TGTGCCACCTCAGGGGGGGGAGGGCCTGCGGAGACCCAGTACTTC.

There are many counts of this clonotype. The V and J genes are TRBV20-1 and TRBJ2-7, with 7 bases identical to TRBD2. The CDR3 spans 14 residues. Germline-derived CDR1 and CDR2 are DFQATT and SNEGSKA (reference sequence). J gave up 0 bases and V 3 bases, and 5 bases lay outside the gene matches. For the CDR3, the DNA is TGCAGTGCTAGTATTAGCGGGTACTCCTACGAGCAGTACTTC. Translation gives CSASISGYSYEQYF.

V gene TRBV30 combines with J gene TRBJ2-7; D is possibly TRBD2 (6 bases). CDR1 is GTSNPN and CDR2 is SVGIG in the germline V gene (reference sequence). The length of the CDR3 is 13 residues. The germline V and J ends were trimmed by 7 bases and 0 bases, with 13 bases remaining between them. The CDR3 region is CASSGWSSYEQYF. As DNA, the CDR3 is TGTGCCTCCAGCGGGTGGAGCTCCTACGAGCAGTACTTC.

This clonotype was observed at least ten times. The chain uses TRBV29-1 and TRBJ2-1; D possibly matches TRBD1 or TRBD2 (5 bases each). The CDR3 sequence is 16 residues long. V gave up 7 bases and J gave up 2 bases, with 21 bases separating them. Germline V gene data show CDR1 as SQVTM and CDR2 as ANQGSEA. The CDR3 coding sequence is TGCAGCGGACTAACCGGGACCACCGGAGCCTACAATGAGCAGTTCTTC. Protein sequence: CSGLTGTTGAYNEQFF.

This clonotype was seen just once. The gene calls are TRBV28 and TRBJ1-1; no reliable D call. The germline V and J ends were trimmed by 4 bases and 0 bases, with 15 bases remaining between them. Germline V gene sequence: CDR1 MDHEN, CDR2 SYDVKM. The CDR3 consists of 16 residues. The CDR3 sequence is CASSSPAEYMNTEAFF. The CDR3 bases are TGTGCCAGCAGTTCCCCTGCGGAGTACATGAACACTGAAGCTTTCTTT. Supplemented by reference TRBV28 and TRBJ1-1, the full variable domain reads DVKVTQSSRYLVKRTGEKVFLECVQDMDHENMFWYRQDPGLGLRLIYFSYDVKMKEKGDIPEGYSVSREKKERFSLILESASTNQTSMYLCASSSPAEYMNTEAFFGQGTRLTVV.

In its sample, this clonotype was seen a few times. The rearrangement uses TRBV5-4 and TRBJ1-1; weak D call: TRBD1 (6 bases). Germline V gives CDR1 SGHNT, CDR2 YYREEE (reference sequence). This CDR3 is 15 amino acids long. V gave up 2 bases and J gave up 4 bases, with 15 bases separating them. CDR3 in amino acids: CASSLKQGGGTEAFF. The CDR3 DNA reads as TGTGCCAGCAGCTTAAAACAGGGAGGGGGCACTGAAGCTTTCTTT.

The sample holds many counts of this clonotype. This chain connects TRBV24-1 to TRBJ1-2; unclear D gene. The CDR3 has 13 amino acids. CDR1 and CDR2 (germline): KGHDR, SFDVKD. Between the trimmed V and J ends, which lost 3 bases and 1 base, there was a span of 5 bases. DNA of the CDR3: TGTGCCACCAGTGATCGGAGTAACTATGGCTACACCTTC. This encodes CATSDRSNYGYTF.

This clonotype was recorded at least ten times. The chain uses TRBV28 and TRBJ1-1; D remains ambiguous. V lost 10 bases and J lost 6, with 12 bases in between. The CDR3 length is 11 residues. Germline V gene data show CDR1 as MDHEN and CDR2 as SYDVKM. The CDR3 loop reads CATQERSEAFF. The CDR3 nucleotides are TGTGCCACACAAGAGCGCTCTGAAGCTTTCTTT.

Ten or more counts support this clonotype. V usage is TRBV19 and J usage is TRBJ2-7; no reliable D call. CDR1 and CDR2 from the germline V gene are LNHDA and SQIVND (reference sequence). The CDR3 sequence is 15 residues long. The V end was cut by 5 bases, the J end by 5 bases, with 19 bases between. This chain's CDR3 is CASSFGPSRLHEQYF. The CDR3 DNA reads TGTGCCAGTAGTTTCGGACCTTCCCGACTCCACGAGCAGTACTTC.

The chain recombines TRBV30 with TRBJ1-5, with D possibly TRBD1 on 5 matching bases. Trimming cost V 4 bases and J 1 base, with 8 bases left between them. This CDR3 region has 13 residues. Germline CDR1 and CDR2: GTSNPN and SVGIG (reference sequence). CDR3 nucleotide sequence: TGTGCCTGGAACCGGGACAGCAATCAGCCCCAGCATTTT. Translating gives CAWNRDSNQPQHF. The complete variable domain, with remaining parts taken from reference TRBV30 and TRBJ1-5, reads SQTIHQWPATLVQPVGSPLSLECTVEGTSNPNLYWYRQAAGRGLQLLFYSVGIGQISSEVPQNLSASRPQDRQFILSSKKLLLSDSGFYLCAWNRDSNQPQHFGDGTRLSIL.

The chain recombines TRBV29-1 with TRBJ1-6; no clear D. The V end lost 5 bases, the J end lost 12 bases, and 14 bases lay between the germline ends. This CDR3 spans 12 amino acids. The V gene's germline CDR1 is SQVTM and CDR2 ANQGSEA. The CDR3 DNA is TGCAGCGTTAGTACGGTGGGAGGACCCCTCCACTTT. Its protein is CSVSTVGGPLHF.

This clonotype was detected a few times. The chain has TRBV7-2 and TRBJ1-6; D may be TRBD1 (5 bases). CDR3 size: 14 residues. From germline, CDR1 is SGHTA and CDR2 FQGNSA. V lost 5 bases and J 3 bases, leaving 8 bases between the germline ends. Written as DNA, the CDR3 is TGTGCCAGCAGCACCCAGGGCTATAATTCACCCCTCCACTTT. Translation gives CASSTQGYNSPLHF.

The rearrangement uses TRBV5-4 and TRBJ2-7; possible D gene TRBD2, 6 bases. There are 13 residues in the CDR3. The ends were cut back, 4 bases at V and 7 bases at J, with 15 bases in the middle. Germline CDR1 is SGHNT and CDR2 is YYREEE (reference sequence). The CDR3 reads CASSGGFVREQYF. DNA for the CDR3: TGTGCCAGCAGCGGAGGGTTTGTCCGGGAGCAGTACTTC.

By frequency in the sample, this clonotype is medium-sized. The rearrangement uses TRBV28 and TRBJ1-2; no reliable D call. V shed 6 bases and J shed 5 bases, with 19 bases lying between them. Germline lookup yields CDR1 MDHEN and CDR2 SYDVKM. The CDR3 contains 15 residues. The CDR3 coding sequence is TGTGCCAGCAGCTTCACACGGGAGGGAGTATATGGCTACACCTTC. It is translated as CASSFTREGVYGYTF.

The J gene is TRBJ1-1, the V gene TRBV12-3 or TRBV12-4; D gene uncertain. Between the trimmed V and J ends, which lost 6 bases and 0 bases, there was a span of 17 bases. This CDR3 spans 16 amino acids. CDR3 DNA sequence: TGTGCCAGCAGCCTAAATCGCATACGGATGAACACTGAAGCTTTCTTT. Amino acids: CASSLNRIRMNTEAFF.

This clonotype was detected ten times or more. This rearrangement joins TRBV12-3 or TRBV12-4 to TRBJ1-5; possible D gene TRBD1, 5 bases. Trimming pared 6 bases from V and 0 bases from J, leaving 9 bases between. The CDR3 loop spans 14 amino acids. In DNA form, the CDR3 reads TGTGCCAGCAGCTTGGACAATAGCAATCAGCCCCAGCATTTT. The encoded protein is CASSLDNSNQPQHF.

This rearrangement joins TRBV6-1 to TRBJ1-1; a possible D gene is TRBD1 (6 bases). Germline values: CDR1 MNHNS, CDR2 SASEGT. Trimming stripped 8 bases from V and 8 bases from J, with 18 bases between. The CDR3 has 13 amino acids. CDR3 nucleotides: TGTGCCAGCTCCCCGGCGGGGGGCATGGAAGCTTTCTTT. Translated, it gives CASSPAGGMEAFF.